Listed below are T cell receptor beta chains from one sample, sequenced in a study of blood T cell repertoires in COVID-19. Sequencing used immunoSEQ multiplex PCR; TCRdb keeps in-frame clones, though not all of them. The sample consists of about 400,000 clones, around nine tenths of them appearing once. The source material was peripheral blood. Receptor source: a human donor in a cohort sampled during active COVID-19. The CDR3 runs from the conserved cysteine through the conserved F or W. Each record gives: D gene, J gene, CDR3 length, clone size, V gene, CDR3 DNA, CDR3 protein. D genes are given only for firm matches. Clone size appears in some rows only: once, few, many, or a class for an expanded clone.

>NA|TRBJ1-3|12|NA|TRBV28
TGTGCCAGCAGGACGACAGAAAACACCATATATTTT
CASRTTENTIYF
>NA|TRBJ1-2|16|NA|TRBV9
TGTGCCAGCAGCGTAGCCGGGGGGGCGAGGGACTATGGCTACACCTTC
CASSVAGGARDYGYTF
>NA|TRBJ2-3|15|NA|TRBV10-3
TGTGCCATCAGTGAGACTAGCCCAGACACAGATACGCAGTATTTT
CAISETSPDTDTQYF
>NA|TRBJ2-5|14|NA|TRBV5-1
TGCGCCAGCAGCTTGTTTGGGGGCGAGGAGACCCAGTACTTC
CASSLFGGEETQYF
>NA|TRBJ1-1|15|NA|TRBV28
TGTGCCAGCAGTCCAACCTCCGGGATCAACACTGAAGCTTTCTTT
CASSPTSGINTEAFF
>TRBD2|TRBJ2-3|15|NA|TRBV24-1
TGTGCCACCAGTGATTCTACTAGCGGTATAGATACGCAGTATTTT
CATSDSTSGIDTQYF
>TRBD1|TRBJ2-2|16|NA|TRBV15
TGTGCCACCAGCAGACCACGGGACAGGGGGGCGAGGGAGCTGTTTTTT
CATSRPRDRGARELFF
>TRBD2|TRBJ2-1|16|many|TRBV25-1
TGTGCCAGCAGTAATACTAGCGGAGGCTCCTACAATGAGCAGTTCTTC
CASSNTSGGSYNEQFF
>NA|TRBJ2-7|15|NA|TRBV5-1
TGCGCCAGCAGCTTGGGACTGGGGCCTGACTACGAGCAGTACTTC
CASSLGLGPDYEQYF
>TRBD2|TRBJ2-4|15|NA|TRBV7-2
TGTGCCAGCAGCTTAGTTAGGACTAGCGAGGGAGGGGGGAACTTC
CASSLVRTSEGGGNF
>NA|TRBJ2-7|15|NA|TRBV6-1
TGTGCCAGCAGTGAATTCCACGAGGACTCCTACGAGCAGTACTTC
CASSEFHEDSYEQYF
>TRBD1|TRBJ1-2|16|NA|TRBV4-1
TGCGCCAGCAGCCACATCATTCGGACAGGGAACTATGGCTACACCTTC
CASSHIIRTGNYGYTF
>TRBD1|TRBJ1-3|17|NA|TRBV19
TGTGCCAGTAGTCGACAGGGGAGGCTCGGGTCTGGAAACACCATATATTTT
CASSRQGRLGSGNTIYF
>NA|TRBJ1-1|14|NA|TRBV30
TGTGCCTGGAGTGCCGACAGGTCGAACACTGAAGCTTTCTTT
CAWSADRSNTEAFF
>NA|TRBJ2-3|15|NA|TRBV6-5
TGTGCCAGCAGTCACTCTGGGCGTGGCACAGATACGCAGTATTTT
CASSHSGRGTDTQYF
>NA|TRBJ1-5|14|NA|TRBV19
TGTGCCAGTAGTGGGAGGAAGGTCAATCAGCCCCAGCATTTT
CASSGRKVNQPQHF
>TRBD2|TRBJ2-7|14|once|TRBV4-2
TGTGCCAGCAGCCAAGAGGCGGGGGGCTACGAGCAGTACTTC
CASSQEAGGYEQYF
>NA|TRBJ2-1|13|NA|TRBV10-2
TGCGCCAGCGCCTCAGGGACCTACAATGAGCAGTTCTTC
CASASGTYNEQFF
>TRBD1|TRBJ1-2|16|few|TRBV9
TGTGCCAGCAGCCCCCTTGGCCTGGACAGGGCGGGTGGCTACACCTTC
CASSPLGLDRAGGYTF
>NA|TRBJ2-7|13|NA|TRBV19
TGTGCCAGTAGTATAAGAGGAGGGAACGAGCAGTACTTC
CASSIRGGNEQYF
>NA|TRBJ1-5|12|NA|TRBV30
TGTGCCTGGAGTCCGGGGGAGGGGCCCCAGCATTTT
CAWSPGEGPQHF
>NA|TRBJ2-1|15|NA|TRBV6-5
TGTGCCAGCAGAGGAAGGGGGGGCGACTACAATGAGCAGTTCTTC
CASRGRGGDYNEQFF
>TRBD1|TRBJ1-2|13|NA|TRBV27
TGTGCCAGCACGGGACAGGGCAACTATGGCTACACCTTC
CASTGQGNYGYTF
>NA|TRBJ2-5|14|NA|TRBV5-4
TGTGCCAGCAGCCACTACCCAGGGGAAGAGACCCAGTACTTC
CASSHYPGEETQYF
>TRBD2|TRBJ2-3|19|NA|TRBV27
TGTGCCAGCAGTTTATTGGGACTAGCGGGAGTGGGTCGCACAGATACGCAGTATTTT
CASSLLGLAGVGRTDTQYF
>NA|TRBJ2-3|15|NA|TRBV15
TGTGCCACCAGCAGAGATGGGGGGGGCCCAGATACGCAGTATTTT
CATSRDGGGPDTQYF
>NA|TRBJ2-5|15|NA|TRBV25-1
TGTGCCAGCAGTACCAGTAGCGGAGAAGGAGAGACCCAGTACTTC
CASSTSSGEGETQYF
>NA|TRBJ2-1|17|NA|TRBV5-6
TGTGCCAGCAGCTACCCGGGGGGCTTCCTCTCCTACAATGAGCAGTTCTTC
CASSYPGGFLSYNEQFF
>TRBD1|TRBJ1-2|16|NA|TRBV3-1/TRBV3-2
TGTGCCAGCAGCCAGATACCACTACAGGGGGACTATGGCTACACCTTC
CASSQIPLQGDYGYTF
>TRBD2|TRBJ2-3|15|NA|TRBV30
TGTGCCTGGAGTGTTAGTAGCGGGGTCACAGATACGCAGTATTTT
CAWSVSSGVTDTQYF
>TRBD1|TRBJ1-2|16|NA|TRBV28
TGTGCCAGCAGTTTATACAGGGGGGGGAGCTACTATGGCTACACCTTC
CASSLYRGGSYYGYTF
>TRBD1|TRBJ1-2|17|NA|TRBV5-1
TGCGCCAGCAGCTTGGACATACCGGGACAGGGGTTCTGGGGCTACACCTTC
CASSLDIPGQGFWGYTF
>NA|TRBJ1-6|14|NA|TRBV30
TGTGCCTGCCCTTCGGTGTTTTATAATTCACCCCTCCACTTT
CACPSVFYNSPLHF
>NA|TRBJ2-3|15|NA|TRBV5-4
TGTGCCAGCAGCTTGGTAGGCGGTAGCACAGATACGCAGTATTTT
CASSLVGGSTDTQYF
>NA|TRBJ2-3|15|NA|TRBV7-9
TGTGCCAGCAGCTTCCCCAGGCATCGCACAGATACACAGTATTTT
CASSFPRHRTDTQYF
>TRBD1|TRBJ2-7|13|NA|TRBV29-1
TGCAGCGTTACAGGGGGCTTCAGCTACGAGCAGTACTTC
CSVTGGFSYEQYF
>NA|TRBJ2-1|16|once|TRBV5-1
TGCGCCAGCAGCCATGCCTCGGGAGCATCCTACAATGAGCAGTTCTTC
CASSHASGASYNEQFF
>TRBD2|TRBJ2-3|19|NA|TRBV24-1
TGTGCCACCAGTGATCCTGGACATAAGAGCGGGAGGTTTGCAGATACGCAGTATTTT
CATSDPGHKSGRFADTQYF
>TRBD1|TRBJ1-3|16|NA|TRBV18
TGTGCCAGCTCACGCAGGGGGCGTCAATCTGGAAACACCATATATTTT
CASSRRGRQSGNTIYF
>TRBD1|TRBJ1-1|14|NA|TRBV19
TGTGCCAGTAGTCCTCGACAGGGTAGCACTGAAGCTTTCTTT
CASSPRQGSTEAFF
>TRBD1|TRBJ1-2|18|NA|TRBV15
TGTGCCACCAGCAGAGAGGGTATAGGGACAGGGGGAAATGATGGCTACACCTTC
CATSREGIGTGGNDGYTF
>TRBD2|TRBJ2-1|21|NA|TRBV2
TGTGCCAGCAGTGAAGTGACTAGCGGGAGGGAGCCGAGGATAACAGACAATGAGCAGTTCTTC
CASSEVTSGREPRITDNEQFF
>NA|TRBJ1-1|13|NA|TRBV18
TGTGCCAGCTCACCAACCCAGGACACTGAAGCTTTCTTT
CASSPTQDTEAFF
>TRBD1|TRBJ1-6|14|NA|TRBV30
TGTGCCTGGAGCAAGGGACAGGATAATTCACCCCTCCACTTT
CAWSKGQDNSPLHF
>NA|TRBJ2-3|16|NA|TRBV10-3
TGTGCCATCAGTGTCGGAGGAAGGGAGTGGACAGATACGCAGTATTTT
CAISVGGREWTDTQYF
>TRBD2|TRBJ2-1|17|NA|TRBV6-2/TRBV6-3
TGTGCCAGCAGCCCTTCGGGTAGGGAGGGTCCAGTAGATGAGCAGTTCTTC
CASSPSGREGPVDEQFF